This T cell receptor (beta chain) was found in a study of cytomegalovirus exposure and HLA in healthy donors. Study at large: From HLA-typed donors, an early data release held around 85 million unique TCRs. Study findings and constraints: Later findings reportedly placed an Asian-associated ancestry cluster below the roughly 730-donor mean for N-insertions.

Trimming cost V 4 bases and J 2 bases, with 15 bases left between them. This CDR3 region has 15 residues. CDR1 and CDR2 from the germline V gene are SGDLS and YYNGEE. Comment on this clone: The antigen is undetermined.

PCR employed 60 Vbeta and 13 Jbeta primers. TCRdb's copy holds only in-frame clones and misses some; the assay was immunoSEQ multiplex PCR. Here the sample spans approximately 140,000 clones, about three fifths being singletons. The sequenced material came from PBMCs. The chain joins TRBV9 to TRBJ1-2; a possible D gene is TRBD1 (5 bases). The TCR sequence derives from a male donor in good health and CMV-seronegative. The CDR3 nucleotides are TGTGCCAGCAGCTTCCTTCCCCAGGGCAACTATGGCTACACCTTC. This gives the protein CASSFLPQGNYGYTF.